The T cell receptor beta chain described here comes from a study of shared clonotypes between healthy human individuals. Study-wide background: Per donor, CD8 memory used one plate, CD8 naive used two, CD4 memory used three and CD4 naive used three. Study results and limitations: All-four-donor shared clonotypes had higher generation probabilities than non-shared clonotypes did.

The CDR3 totals 15 residues. CDR1 and CDR2 from the germline V gene are SGHTA and FQGTGA. The junction had 11 bases not matched to a gene; V was cut back by 5 bases and J by 5 bases. Repertoires were generated with immunoSEQ multiplex PCR, while TCRdb's copy carries only in-frame clones and drops some. The table lists some 1 million clones, about 75% of them singletons. Comment on this clone: The antigen is not known.

Sequencing was done on a sample of memory CD4+ T cells sorted from blood. Documented subset: CD45RA-negative fraction. This receptor was obtained from a man aged 18 to 30 in good health. V usage is TRBV7-3 and J usage is TRBJ2-5; 7 bases are shared with TRBD1. DNA for the CDR3: TGTGCCAGCAGCCCGATAGCAGGGGGACGGGAGACCCAGTACTTC. Translated, it gives CASSPIAGGRETQYF.